Following are 14 T cell receptor beta chains from one sample sequenced in a study of control samples from healthy donors and cancer patients. TCRdb's table, derived via immunoSEQ multiplex PCR, lists solely in-frame clones and lacks some. Of about 130,000 clones listed, 70% to 90% were seen once; the top ten hold roughly 3.2%. The sequenced sample was blood. The receptors were sampled from a man aged 50 or older in good health.

This chain links TRBV11-1 with TRBJ2-7, with 7 nucleotides matching TRBD1. CDR1 SGHAT and CDR2 FQDESV come from the germline V gene (reference sequence). V shed 3 bases, J shed 2 bases, and the junction held 7 bases outside the gene matches. The CDR3 has 15 amino acids. The CDR3 reads CASSLNAGTAYEQYF. CDR3 DNA: TGTGCCAGCAGCTTGAACGCTGGGACAGCCTACGAGCAGTACTTC. The variable domain in full, completed from reference TRBV11-1 and TRBJ2-7, reads EAEVAQSPRYKITEKSQAVAFWCDPISGHATLYWYRQILGQGPELLVQFQDESVVDDSQLPKDRFSAERLKGVDSTLKIQPAELGDSAMYLCASSLNAGTAYEQYFGPGTRLTVT.

This chain uses TRBV25-1 with TRBJ2-3, with D tentatively TRBD2 (6 bases). CDR3 length equals 17 residues. Per the germline V gene, CDR1 is MGHDK and CDR2 is SYGVNS. Deletions cut 1 base from V and 0 bases from J, with 14 bases between. The CDR3 here is CASSESGGGESTDTQYF. The CDR3 nucleotides are TGTGCCAGCAGTGAATCCGGTGGCGGGGAGAGCACAGATACGCAGTATTTT.

The V gene is TRBV28, the J gene TRBJ1-2; 7 positions match TRBD1. The CDR3 covers 13 residues. The germline gives CDR1 MDHEN, CDR2 SYDVKM. J gave up 7 bases and V 1 base, and 3 bases lay outside the gene matches. The CDR3 here is CASSLFQGGGYTF. The DNA of the CDR3 is TGTGCCAGCAGTTTATTTCAGGGGGGTGGCTACACCTTC.

The rearrangement uses TRBV5-1 and TRBJ2-3; D unresolved. Germline-derived CDR1 and CDR2 are SGHRS and YFSETQ. The CDR3 consists of 13 residues. The germline V and J ends were trimmed by 0 bases and 4 bases, with 6 bases remaining between them. For the CDR3, the DNA is TGCGCCAGCAGCTTGGTATCATCAGATACGCAGTATTTT. Amino acid sequence: CASSLVSSDTQYF.

This clone was counted once. The chain couples TRBV5-1 to TRBJ2-2; maybe TRBD2 (5 bases). V lost 4 bases and J lost 3, with 10 bases in between. The CDR3 covers 14 residues. Germline-derived CDR1 and CDR2 are SGHRS and YFSETQ. CDR3 loop: CASSRADYTGELFF. Written as DNA, the CDR3 is TGCGCCAGCAGCCGTGCGGACTACACCGGGGAGCTGTTTTTT.

The rearrangement joins TRBV28 to TRBJ1-5; D unresolved. The CDR3 length is 12 residues. Germline V lookup: CDR1 MDHEN, CDR2 SYDVKM. The CDR3 loop reads CASWASNQPQHF. The CDR3 DNA reads TGTGCATCCTGGGCTAGCAATCAGCCCCAGCATTTT.

This clone has only a few counts. The chain recombines TRBV11-2 with TRBJ2-2; D not resolved. Germline lookup yields CDR1 SGHAT and CDR2 FQNNGV. Trimming cost V 5 bases and J 1 base, with 20 bases left between them. CDR3 length: 18 amino acids. The CDR3 region is CASSPVRSRRLNTGELFF. DNA for the CDR3: TGTGCCAGCAGCCCCGTTAGATCTAGGCGGCTGAACACCGGGGAGCTGTTTTTT. Based on the CDR3 plus reference TRBV11-2 and TRBJ2-2, the full variable domain is EAGVAQSPRYKIIEKRQSVAFWCNPISGHATLYWYQQILGQGPKLLIQFQNNGVVDDSQLPKDRFSAERLKGVDSTLKIQPAKLEDSAVYLCASSPVRSRRLNTGELFFGEGSRLTVL.

The rearrangement links TRBV5-6 to TRBJ2-5; perhaps TRBD2 as D (5 bases). This CDR3 is 14 amino acids long. Germline V gene data show CDR1 as SGHDT and CDR2 as YYEEEE. V lost 0 bases and J 5 bases, leaving 11 bases between the germline ends. The CDR3 loop is CASSLGTAGETQYF. CDR3 nucleotide sequence: TGTGCCAGCAGCTTGGGGACGGCGGGCGAGACCCAGTACTTC.

The V call is TRBV7-9, the J call TRBJ2-1, with D unresolved. This CDR3 has 15 residues. Germline CDR1 SEHNR, CDR2 FQNEAQ (reference sequence). The V end lost 2 bases, the J end lost 0 bases, and 8 bases lay between the germline ends. The CDR3 bases are TGTGCCAGCAGCTTAAAGCGAGACTCCTACAATGAGCAGTTCTTC. Residues: CASSLKRDSYNEQFF.

The genes are TRBV10-3 and TRBJ1-1; 8 bases fit TRBD1. V lost 6 bases to trimming and J lost 4 bases; unmatched junction nucleotides: 4. Germline assignment: CDR1 ENHRY and CDR2 SYGVKD. The CDR3 is made up of 13 amino acids. The CDR3: CAIRITGGTEAFF. The CDR3 DNA is TGTGCCATCAGGATTACAGGGGGCACTGAAGCTTTCTTT.

This clone has only a few counts. The V call is TRBV30, the J call TRBJ1-2; 8 bases are shared with TRBD1. The CDR3 length is 12 residues. With 5 bases clipped from V and 3 bases from J, the junction kept 2 bases outside the gene matches. The germline V gene has CDR1 GTSNPN and CDR2 SVGIG (reference sequence). In DNA form, the CDR3 reads TGTGCCTGGGGACAGGGATACTATGGCTACACCTTC. It is translated as CAWGQGYYGYTF.

A single count supports this clone. CDR3 sequence reads: CASSLGRNTEAFF. CDR3 coding DNA: TGTGCCAGCAGTTTGGGCAGGAACACTGAAGCTTTCTTT. The V gene is TRBV27, the J gene TRBJ1-1, with D hard to call. The germline CDR1 and CDR2 sequences are MNHEY and SMNVEV (reference sequence). This CDR3 has 13 residues. V was trimmed by 3 bases and J by 1 base, leaving 6 bases between them.

The genes are TRBV10-3 and TRBJ1-5; TRBD1 matches at 9 bases. The length of the CDR3 is 13 residues. The germline V gene has CDR1 ENHRY and CDR2 SYGVKD. Losses at the gene ends were 6 bases for V and 5 bases for J; bases not matched to a gene: 2. The CDR3: CAIRDRGDQPQHF. Written as DNA, the CDR3 is TGTGCCATCAGGGACAGGGGCGATCAGCCCCAGCATTTT.

A single count supports this clone. The chain couples TRBV2 to TRBJ1-6; D is perhaps TRBD1 (6 bases). V was cut by 10 bases and J by 5 bases, with 15 bases left in between. The germline CDR1 and CDR2 sequences are SNHLY and FYNNEI. This CDR3 comprises 14 residues. In DNA form, the CDR3 reads TGTGCCATGGGGGGGGCCTCAGATAATTCACCCCTCCACTTT. It yields the protein CAMGGASDNSPLHF. The full variable domain, in which reference TRBV2 and TRBJ1-6 provide the parts outside the CDR3, is EPEVTQTPSHQVTQMGQEVILRCVPISNHLYFYWYRQILGQKVEFLVSFYNNEISEKSEIFDDQFSVERPDGSNFTLKIRSTKLEDSAMYFCAMGGASDNSPLHFGNGTRLTVT.